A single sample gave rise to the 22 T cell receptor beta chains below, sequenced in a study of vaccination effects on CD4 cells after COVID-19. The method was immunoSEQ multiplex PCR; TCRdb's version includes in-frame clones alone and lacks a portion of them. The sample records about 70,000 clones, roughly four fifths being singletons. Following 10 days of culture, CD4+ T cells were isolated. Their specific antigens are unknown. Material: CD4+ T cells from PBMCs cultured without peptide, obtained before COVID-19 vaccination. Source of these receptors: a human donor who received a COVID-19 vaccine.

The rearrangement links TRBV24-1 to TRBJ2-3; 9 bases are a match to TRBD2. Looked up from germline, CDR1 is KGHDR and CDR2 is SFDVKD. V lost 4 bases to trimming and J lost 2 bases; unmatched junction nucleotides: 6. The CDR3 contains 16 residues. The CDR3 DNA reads TGTGCCACCAGTGACCCTAGCGGGATTTACACAGATACGCAGTATTTT. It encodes CATSDPSGIYTDTQYF.

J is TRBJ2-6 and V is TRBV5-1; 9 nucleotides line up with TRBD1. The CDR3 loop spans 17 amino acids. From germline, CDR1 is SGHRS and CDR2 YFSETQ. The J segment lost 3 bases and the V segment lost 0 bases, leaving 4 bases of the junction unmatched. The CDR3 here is CASSLDGQGYGANVLTF. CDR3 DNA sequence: TGCGCCAGCAGCTTGGACGGACAGGGGTATGGGGCCAACGTCCTGACTTTC.

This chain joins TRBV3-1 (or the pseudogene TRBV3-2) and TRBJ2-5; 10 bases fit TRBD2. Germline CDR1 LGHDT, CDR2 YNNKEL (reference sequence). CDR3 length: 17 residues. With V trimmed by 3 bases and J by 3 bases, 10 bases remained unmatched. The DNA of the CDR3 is TGTGCCAGCAGCCATAAGAGGTCTAGCGGGGGCGAAGAGACCCAGTACTTC. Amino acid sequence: CASSHKRSSGGEETQYF.

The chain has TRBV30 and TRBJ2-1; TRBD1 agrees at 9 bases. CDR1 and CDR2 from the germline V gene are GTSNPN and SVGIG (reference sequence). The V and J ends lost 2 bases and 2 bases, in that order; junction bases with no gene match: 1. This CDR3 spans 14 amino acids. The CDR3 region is CAWSWTGAYNEQFF. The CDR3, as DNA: TGTGCCTGGAGTTGGACAGGGGCCTACAATGAGCAGTTCTTC.

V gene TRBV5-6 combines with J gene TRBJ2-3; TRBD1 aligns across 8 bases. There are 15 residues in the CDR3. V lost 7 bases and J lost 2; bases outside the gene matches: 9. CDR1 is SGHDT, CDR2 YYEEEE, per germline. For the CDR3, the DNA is TGTGCCAGCGGGAGACAGGGGTCATACACAGATACGCAGTATTTT. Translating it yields CASGRQGSYTDTQYF.

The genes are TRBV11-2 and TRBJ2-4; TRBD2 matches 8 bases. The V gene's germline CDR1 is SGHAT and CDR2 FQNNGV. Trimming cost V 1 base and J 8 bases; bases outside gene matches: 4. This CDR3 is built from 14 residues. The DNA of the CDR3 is TGTGCCAGCAGCTTAGGACTAGCGAAGGACATTCAGTACTTC. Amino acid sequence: CASSLGLAKDIQYF.

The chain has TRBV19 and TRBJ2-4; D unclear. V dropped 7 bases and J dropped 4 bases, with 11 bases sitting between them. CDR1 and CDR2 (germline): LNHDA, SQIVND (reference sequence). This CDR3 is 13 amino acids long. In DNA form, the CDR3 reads TGTGCCAGTAATCCCTCAGATAAAAACATTCAGTACTTC. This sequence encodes CASNPSDKNIQYF.

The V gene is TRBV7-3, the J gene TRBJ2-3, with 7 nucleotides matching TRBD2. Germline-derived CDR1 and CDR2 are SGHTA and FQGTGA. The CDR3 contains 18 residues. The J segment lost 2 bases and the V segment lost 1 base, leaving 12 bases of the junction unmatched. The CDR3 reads CASSLSKRLGGYTDTQYF. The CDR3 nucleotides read TGTGCCAGCAGCTTAAGTAAGAGGCTCGGGGGGTACACAGATACGCAGTATTTT.

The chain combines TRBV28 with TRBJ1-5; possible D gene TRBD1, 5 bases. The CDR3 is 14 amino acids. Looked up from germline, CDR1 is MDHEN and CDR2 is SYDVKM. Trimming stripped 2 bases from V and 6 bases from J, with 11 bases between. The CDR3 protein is CASSLGGTGQPQHF. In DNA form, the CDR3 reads TGTGCCAGCAGTTTAGGGGGAACCGGTCAGCCCCAGCATTTT.

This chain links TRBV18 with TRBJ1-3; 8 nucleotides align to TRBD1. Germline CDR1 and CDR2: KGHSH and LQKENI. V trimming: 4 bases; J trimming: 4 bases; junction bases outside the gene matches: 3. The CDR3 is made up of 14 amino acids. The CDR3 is CASSQDREGNTIYF. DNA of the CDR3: TGTGCCAGCTCACAGGACAGGGAAGGAAACACCATATATTTT.

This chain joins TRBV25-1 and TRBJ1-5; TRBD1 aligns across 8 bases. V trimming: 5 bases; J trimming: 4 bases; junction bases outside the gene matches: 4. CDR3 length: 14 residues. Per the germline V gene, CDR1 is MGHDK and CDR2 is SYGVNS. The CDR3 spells CASSRTGRNQPQHF. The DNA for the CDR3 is TGTGCCAGCAGTCGGACAGGGCGGAATCAGCCCCAGCATTTT.

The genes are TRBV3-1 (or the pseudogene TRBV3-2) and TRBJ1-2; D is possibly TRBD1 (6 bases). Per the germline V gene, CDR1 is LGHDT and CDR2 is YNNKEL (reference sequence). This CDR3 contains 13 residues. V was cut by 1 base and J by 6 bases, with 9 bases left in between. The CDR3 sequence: CASSQVSGDGYTF. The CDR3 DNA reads TGTGCCAGCAGCCAAGTGTCAGGGGATGGCTACACCTTC.

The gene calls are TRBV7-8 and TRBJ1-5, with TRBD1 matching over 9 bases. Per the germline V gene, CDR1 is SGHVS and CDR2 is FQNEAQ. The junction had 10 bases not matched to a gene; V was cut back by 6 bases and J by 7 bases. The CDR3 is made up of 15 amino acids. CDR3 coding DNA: TGTGCCAGCAGTCTAACAGGGGGCGTCGGCCAGCCCCAGCATTTT. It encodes CASSLTGGVGQPQHF.

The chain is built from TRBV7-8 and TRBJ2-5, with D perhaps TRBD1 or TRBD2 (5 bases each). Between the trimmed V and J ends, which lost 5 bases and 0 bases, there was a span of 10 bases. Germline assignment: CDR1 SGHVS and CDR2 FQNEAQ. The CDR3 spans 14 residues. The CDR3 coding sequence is TGTGCCAGCAGCCATTGGGACGACCAAGAGACCCAGTACTTC. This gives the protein CASSHWDDQETQYF. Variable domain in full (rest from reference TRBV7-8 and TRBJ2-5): GAGVSQSPRYKVAKRGQDVALRCDPISGHVSLFWYQQALGQGPEFLTYFQNEAQLDKSGLPSDRFFAERPEGSVSTLKIQRTQQEDSAVYLCASSHWDDQETQYFGPGTRLLVL.

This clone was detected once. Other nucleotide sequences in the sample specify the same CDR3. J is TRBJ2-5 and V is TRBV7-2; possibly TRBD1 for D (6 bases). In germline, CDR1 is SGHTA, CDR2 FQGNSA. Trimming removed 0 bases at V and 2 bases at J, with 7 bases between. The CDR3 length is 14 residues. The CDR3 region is CASSLAGAQETQYF. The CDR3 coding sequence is TGTGCCAGCAGCTTAGCGGGGGCACAAGAGACCCAGTACTTC.

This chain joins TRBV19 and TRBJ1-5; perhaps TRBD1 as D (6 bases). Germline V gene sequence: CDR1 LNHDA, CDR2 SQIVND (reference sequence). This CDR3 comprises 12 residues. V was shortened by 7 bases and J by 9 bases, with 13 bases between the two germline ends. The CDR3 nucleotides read TGTGCCAGTAATCAGGGACATCGGCCCCAGCATTTT. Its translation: CASNQGHRPQHF.

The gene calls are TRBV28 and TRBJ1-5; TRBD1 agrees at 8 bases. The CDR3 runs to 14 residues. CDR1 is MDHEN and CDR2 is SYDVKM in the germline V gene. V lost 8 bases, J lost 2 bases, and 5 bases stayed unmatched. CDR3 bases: TGTGCCAGCCGCTCAGGGGGCGGCAATCAGCCCCAGCATTTT. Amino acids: CASRSGGGNQPQHF.

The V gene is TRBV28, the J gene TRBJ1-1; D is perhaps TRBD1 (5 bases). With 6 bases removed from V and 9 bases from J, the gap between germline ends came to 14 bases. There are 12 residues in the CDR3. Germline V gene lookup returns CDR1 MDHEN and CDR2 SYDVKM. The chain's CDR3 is CASRQGARQAFF. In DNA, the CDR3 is TGTGCCAGCAGGCAGGGAGCCCGGCAAGCTTTCTTT.

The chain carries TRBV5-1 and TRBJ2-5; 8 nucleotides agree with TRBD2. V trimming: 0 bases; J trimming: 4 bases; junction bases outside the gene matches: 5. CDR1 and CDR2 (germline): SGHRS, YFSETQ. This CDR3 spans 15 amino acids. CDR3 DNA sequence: TGCGCCAGCAGCTTGGTGGCCGGGGGGGCAGAGACCCAGTACTTC. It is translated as CASSLVAGGAETQYF.

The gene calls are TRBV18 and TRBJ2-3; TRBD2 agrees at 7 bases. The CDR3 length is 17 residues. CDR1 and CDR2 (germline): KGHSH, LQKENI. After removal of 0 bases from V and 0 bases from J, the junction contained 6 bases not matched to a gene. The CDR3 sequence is CASSPPFSGRSTDTQYF. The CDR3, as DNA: TGTGCCAGCTCACCACCTTTTAGCGGGCGAAGCACAGATACGCAGTATTTT.

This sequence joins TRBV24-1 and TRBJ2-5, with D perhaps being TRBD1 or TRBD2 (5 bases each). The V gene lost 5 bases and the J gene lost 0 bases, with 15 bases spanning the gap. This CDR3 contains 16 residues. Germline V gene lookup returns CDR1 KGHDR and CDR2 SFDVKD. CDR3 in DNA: TGTGCCACCAGTGCGGGAAGCAGGGAGTACCAAGAGACCCAGTACTTC. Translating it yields CATSAGSREYQETQYF.

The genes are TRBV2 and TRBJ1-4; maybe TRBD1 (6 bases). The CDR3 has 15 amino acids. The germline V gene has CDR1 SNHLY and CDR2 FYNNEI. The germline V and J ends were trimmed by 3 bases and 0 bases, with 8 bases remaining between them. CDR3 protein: CASSDRGATNEKLFF. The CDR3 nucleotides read TGTGCCAGCAGTGATAGGGGGGCAACTAATGAAAAACTGTTTTTT.